The rows below give T cell receptor beta chains drawn from one sample of a study of T cell responses to AZD1222 COVID-19 vaccine. Clones were read by immunoSEQ multiplex PCR, and TCRdb kept only the in-frame ones, dropping some. The sample contains 100,000 to 150,000 clones, approximately 80% of which appear only once. The material sequenced was peripheral blood, taken 28 days after the second AZD1222 dose. These TCRs come from an adult who received the AZD1222 COVID-19 vaccine. Both conserved end residues are trimmed from each CDR3. Each record gives: V gene, J gene, CDR3 protein.

V: TRBV7-2; J: TRBJ2-3; CDR3: ASRGGGDTQY
V: TRBV6-5; J: TRBJ2-5; CDR3: ASSYQAATGETQY
V: TRBV3-1/TRBV3-2; J: TRBJ1-1; CDR3: ASSSNSGATEAF
V: TRBV18; J: TRBJ1-3; CDR3: ASSPFSGSGNTIY
V: TRBV7-2; J: TRBJ1-3; CDR3: ASSLEVRQGPGNTIY
V: TRBV7-9; J: TRBJ1-6; CDR3: ASSLQGSSPLH
V: TRBV19; J: TRBJ1-2; CDR3: ASSPGQGLYYGYT
V: TRBV5-1; J: TRBJ2-5; CDR3: ASSFGLIQETQY
V: TRBV19; J: TRBJ1-6; CDR3: ASKTGISPLH
V: TRBV11-2; J: TRBJ1-5; CDR3: ASSLWGGNQPQH
V: TRBV6-5; J: TRBJ1-6; CDR3: ASSQHTGGNSPLH
V: TRBV11-2; J: TRBJ1-1; CDR3: ASSPEELGRANTEAF
V: TRBV6-5; J: TRBJ1-1; CDR3: ASKRDRGTEAF